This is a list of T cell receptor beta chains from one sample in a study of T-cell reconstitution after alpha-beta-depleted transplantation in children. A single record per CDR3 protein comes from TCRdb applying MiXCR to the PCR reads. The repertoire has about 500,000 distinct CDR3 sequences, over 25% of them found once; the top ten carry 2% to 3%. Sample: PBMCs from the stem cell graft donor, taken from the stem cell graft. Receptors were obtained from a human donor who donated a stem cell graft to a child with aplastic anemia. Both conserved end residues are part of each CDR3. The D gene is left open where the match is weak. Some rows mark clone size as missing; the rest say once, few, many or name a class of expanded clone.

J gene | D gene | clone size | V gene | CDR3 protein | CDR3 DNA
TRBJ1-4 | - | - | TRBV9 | CASSVRREWGELFF | TGTGCCAGCAGCGTACGCAGGGAGTGGGGAGAACTGTTTTTT
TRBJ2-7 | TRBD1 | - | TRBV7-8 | CASRPGQGSYEQYF | TGTGCCAGCAGGCCGGGACAGGGCAGCTACGAGCAGTACTTC
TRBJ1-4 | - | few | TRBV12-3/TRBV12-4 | CASSFVLNEKLFF | TGTGCCAGCAGTTTTGTACTGAATGAAAAACTGTTTTTT
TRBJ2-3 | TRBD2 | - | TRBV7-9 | CASSFPSGITDTQYF | TGTGCCAGCAGCTTCCCTAGCGGGATCACAGATACGCAGTATTTT
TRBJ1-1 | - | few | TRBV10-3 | CAISVARDTEAFF | TGTGCCATCAGTGTTGCCAGGGACACTGAAGCTTTCTTT
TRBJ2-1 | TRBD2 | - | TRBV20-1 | CSAVLSGLVNEQFF | TGCAGTGCCGTCCTATCGGGACTAGTCAATGAGCAGTTCTTC
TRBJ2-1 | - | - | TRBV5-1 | CASSYSSGGGNEQFF | TGCGCCAGCAGCTACTCTAGCGGAGGGGGCAATGAGCAGTTCTTC
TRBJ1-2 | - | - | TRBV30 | CAWSVGTALGYTF | TGTGCCTGGAGTGTGGGTACGGCCCTTGGCTACACCTTC
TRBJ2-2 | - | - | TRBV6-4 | CASSANPHSLNTGELFF | TGTGCCAGCAGTGCTAACCCTCACAGCCTCAACACCGGGGAGCTGTTTTTT
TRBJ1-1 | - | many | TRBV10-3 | CAIRRRDNTEAFF | TGTGCCATCAGGAGGAGGGATAACACTGAAGCTTTCTTT
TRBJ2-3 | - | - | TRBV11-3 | CASSFGLFTDTQYF | TGTGCCAGCAGCTTTGGACTCTTCACAGATACGCAGTATTTT
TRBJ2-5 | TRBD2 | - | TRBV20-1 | CSAPTVPGGETQYF | TGCAGTGCTCCTACCGTCCCCGGGGGGGAGACCCAGTACTTC
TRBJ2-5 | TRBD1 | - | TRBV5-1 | CASSLVTGSTGETQYF | TGCGCCAGCAGCTTGGTGACAGGGAGCACAGGCGAGACCCAGTACTTC
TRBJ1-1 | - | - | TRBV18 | CASSPQAGQNTEAFF | TGTGCCAGCTCACCCCAGGCAGGCCAGAACACTGAAGCTTTCTTT